This passage covers 29 T cell receptor beta chains from one sample sequenced in a study of blood T cells in healthy people across ages. The use of a sample-barcoded 5' primer and a J-beta primer mix characterized a second PCR of roughly 6 to 11 cycles. TCRdb reprocessed the 5' RACE reads via MiXCR and lists one record per CDR3 protein. The sample consists of almost 550,000 distinct CDR3 sequences, 24% of them appearing once. These data were also filed under a second study, of T cells of mothers and their children.

Material for sequencing was blood. The origin of the receptors is a boy aged 5-17 years in good health.

The chain carries TRBV2 and TRBJ2-3; D unresolved. The germline V gene encodes CDR1 SNHLY and CDR2 FYNNEI. V gave up 3 bases and J gave up 6 bases, with 7 bases separating them. The CDR3 sequence is 12 residues long. CDR3 loop: CASSEIEDTQYF. CDR3 DNA: TGTGCCAGCAGTGAGATCGAGGATACGCAGTATTTT.

This chain uses TRBV9 with TRBJ2-2; possibly TRBD1 for D (5 bases). CDR1 is SGDLS, CDR2 YYNGEE, per germline. The V gene lost 0 bases and the J gene lost 6 bases, with 12 bases spanning the gap. This CDR3 region has 15 residues. This chain's CDR3 is CASSVAPRDSGELFF. DNA for the CDR3: TGTGCCAGCAGCGTAGCTCCCAGGGATTCCGGGGAGCTGTTTTTT.

The CDR3 nucleotides are TGTGCCAGCAGTGCCGGACTAGCAGAGTACCAAGAGACCCAGTACTTC. As protein: CASSAGLAEYQETQYF. V and J are TRBV25-1 and TRBJ2-5, with TRBD2 identical over 8 bases. Germline CDR1 MGHDK, CDR2 SYGVNS. V trimming: 4 bases; J trimming: 0 bases; junction bases outside the gene matches: 7. The CDR3 runs 16 residues. The full variable domain, its missing parts supplied by reference TRBV25-1 and TRBJ2-5, is EADIYQTPRYLVIGTGKKITLECSQTMGHDKMYWYQQDPGMELHLIHYSYGVNSTEKGDLSSESTVSRIRTEHFPLTLESARPSHTSQYLCASSAGLAEYQETQYFGPGTRLLVL.

This chain uses TRBV7-6 with TRBJ1-4, with unresolved D. V shed 0 bases and J shed 8 bases, with 7 bases lying between them. Germline CDR1 reads SGHVS; CDR2 reads FNYEAQ. The CDR3 runs 13 residues. The CDR3 sequence: CASSLAQREKLFF. The CDR3 DNA is TGTGCCAGCAGCTTAGCACAGCGCGAAAAACTGTTTTTT.

The chain joins TRBV11-2 to TRBJ2-1; 8 nucleotides align to TRBD2. The closer fit of TRBJ2-5 to the DNA end suggests the J call may be wrong. The CDR3 spans 15 residues. Germline V gene lookup returns CDR1 SGHAT and CDR2 FQNNGV. CDR3 amino acids: CASSWGTRGSETQYF. The CDR3 DNA follows: TGTGCCAGCAGCTGGGGGACTAGAGGGTCAGAGACCCAGTACTTC.

The chain is built from TRBV7-9 and TRBJ2-5; D may be TRBD2 (6 bases). The CDR3 is 15 amino acids. Trimming removed 4 bases from V and 5 bases from J, with 17 bases in between. Germline V lookup: CDR1 SEHNR, CDR2 FQNEAQ (reference sequence). The CDR3 DNA follows: TGTGCCAGCAGCTCACCGGAGGGCGAGCGGGAGACCCAGTACTTC. It translates to CASSSPEGERETQYF.

This clonotype came up a few times. The rearrangement links TRBV5-5 to TRBJ2-1, with TRBD1 matching 8 bases. The J call is in doubt because the DNA end fits TRBJ2-5 better. The CDR3 totals 14 residues. Germline-derived CDR1 and CDR2 are SGHKS and YYEKEE (reference sequence). The CDR3 DNA follows: TGTGCCAGCGGGCCGGTGACAGGGGAAGAGACCCAGTACTTC. This sequence encodes CASGPVTGEETQYF.

Comments on this clonotype: The junction departs from the called germline gene at one end, perhaps through a read error. The chain carries TRBV14 and TRBJ1-1, with D unresolved. There are 14 residues in the CDR3. Germline V gives CDR1 SGHDN, CDR2 FVKESK. The CDR3 is CTSSLGGVNTEAFF. The CDR3 bases are TGTACCAGCAGCCTGGGTGGGGTGAACACTGAAGCTTTCTTT.

This clonotype was counted a few times. The gene calls are TRBV18 and TRBJ2-1, with TRBD2 matching 9 bases. Looked up from germline, CDR1 is KGHSH and CDR2 is LQKENI. The CDR3 spans 15 residues. The V segment lost 4 bases and the J segment 2 bases; nucleotides outside the gene matches: 3. CDR3 nucleotides: TGTGCCAGCTCACAGGCGGGGGGGACCTACAATGAGCAGTTCTTC. Amino acids: CASSQAGGTYNEQFF.

This clonotype was counted between two and nine times. The chain couples TRBV23-1 to TRBJ2-1; no clear D. TRBV23-1 is an ORF, and what it does is uncertain. The CDR3 consists of 13 residues. V was shortened by 3 bases and J by 7 bases, with 10 bases between the two germline ends. CDR3: CASSQFLRNEQFF. Here the CDR3 DNA reads TGCGCCAGCAGTCAGTTCCTTAGGAATGAGCAGTTCTTC.

At least ten counts were recorded for this clonotype. The chain recombines TRBV5-1 with TRBJ2-7; D unclear. CDR1 SGHRS and CDR2 YFSETQ come from the germline V gene. The CDR3 runs to 13 residues. Deletions cut 0 bases from V and 4 bases from J, with 8 bases between. CDR3 sequence reads: CASSLDYSYEQYF. CDR3 DNA sequence: TGCGCCAGCAGCTTGGACTATTCTTACGAGCAGTACTTC.

This clonotype was seen repeatedly, ten times or more. The chain carries TRBV9 and TRBJ2-1, with 10 nucleotides matching TRBD1. The J segment lost 4 bases and the V segment lost 0 bases, leaving 1 base of the junction unmatched. From germline, CDR1 is SGDLS and CDR2 YYNGEE. This CDR3 comprises 15 residues. The CDR3 protein is CASSVGQGAYNEQFF. The CDR3 DNA reads as TGTGCCAGCAGCGTAGGACAGGGGGCTTACAATGAGCAGTTCTTC.

Details on this clonotype: The junction departs from the called germline gene at one end, perhaps through a read error. The chain uses TRBV6-5 and TRBJ1-5; 9 bases are a match to TRBD1. In germline, CDR1 is MNHEY, CDR2 SVGAGI. The CDR3 has 19 residues. The CDR3: CANSYSMGQGGRGNQPQHF. CDR3 nucleotide sequence: TGTGCCAACAGTTACTCGATGGGACAGGGAGGTAGGGGCAATCAGCCCCAGCATTTT.

The gene calls are TRBV5-6 and TRBJ2-1; maybe TRBD1 (5 bases). This CDR3 has 16 residues. CDR1 and CDR2 from the germline V gene are SGHDT and YYEEEE. The V gene lost 0 bases and the J gene lost 5 bases, with 15 bases spanning the gap. This CDR3 is CASSLEARVRHNEQFF. As DNA, the CDR3 is TGTGCCAGCAGCTTGGAGGCCAGGGTGCGGCACAATGAGCAGTTCTTC. Variable domain in full (rest from reference TRBV5-6 and TRBJ2-1): DAGVTQSPTHLIKTRGQQVTLRCSPKSGHDTVSWYQQALGQGPQFIFQYYEEEERQRGNFPDRFSGHQFPNYSSELNVNALLLGDSALYLCASSLEARVRHNEQFFGPGTRLTVL.

The chain combines TRBV4-1 with TRBJ2-2, with 7 bases identical to TRBD2. V lost 0 bases and J lost 1; bases outside the gene matches: 8. The CDR3 totals 18 residues. Germline CDR1 and CDR2: MGHRA and YSYEKL. CDR3 sequence (DNA): TGCGCCAGCAGCCAAGAACCCCCGTTAGCGGGGAACACCGGGGAGCTGTTTTTT. Amino acid sequence: CASSQEPPLAGNTGELFF.

The chain recombines TRBV7-9 with TRBJ1-4, with D uncertain. CDR1 and CDR2 from the germline V gene are SEHNR and FQNEAQ (reference sequence). The CDR3 consists of 15 residues. V lost 8 bases to trimming and J lost 3 bases, with 16 bases between them. This CDR3 is CASRRAERANEKLFF. CDR3 coding DNA: TGTGCCAGCCGGAGGGCGGAGCGAGCTAATGAAAAACTGTTTTTT. The full variable domain, its missing parts supplied by reference TRBV7-9 and TRBJ1-4, is DTGVSQNPRHKITKRGQNVTFRCDPISEHNRLYWYRQTLGQGPEFLTYFQNEAQLEKSRLLSDRFSAERPKGSFSTLEIQRTEQGDSAMYLCASRRAERANEKLFFGSGTQLSVL.

DNA for the CDR3: TGTGCCAGCAGCTTAGTTGACAGGGGGTTAACCTACGAGCAGTACTTC. This codes for CASSLVDRGLTYEQYF. This chain connects TRBV7-2 to TRBJ2-7; 9 bases map to TRBD1. Trimming removed 1 base from V and 2 bases from J; junction bases left unmatched: 6. Per the germline V gene, CDR1 is SGHTA and CDR2 is FQGNSA. This CDR3 spans 16 amino acids.

The V call is TRBV7-8, the J call TRBJ2-5; a possible D gene is TRBD1 (6 bases). The J call may be mistaken, given a closer DNA end match to TRBJ2-7. The CDR3 extends over 13 amino acids. CDR1 and CDR2 (germline): SGHVS, FQNEAQ. This CDR3 is CASSTRGNYEQYF. The DNA for the CDR3 is TGTGCCAGCAGCACCAGGGGAAACTACGAGCAGTACTTC.

The chain is built from TRBV4-3 and TRBJ2-2, with a weak D call TRBD2 (5 bases). V gave up 0 bases and J gave up 7 bases, with 12 bases separating them. The CDR3 runs to 15 residues. Germline values: CDR1 LGHNA, CDR2 YSLEER. The CDR3 nucleotides read TGCGCCAGCAGCCAAGATCCTAGCCGTGACGGGGAGCTGTTTTTT. Its protein is CASSQDPSRDGELFF.

This clonotype was detected a few times. The CDR3 is CASSLRYGGEQFF. Written as DNA, the CDR3 is TGTGCCAGCAGCTTGCGCTACGGGGGTGAGCAGTTCTTC. The rearrangement joins TRBV5-5 to TRBJ2-1; tentatively, D is TRBD2 (6 bases). Trimming pared 1 base from V and 9 bases from J, leaving 11 bases between. CDR1 and CDR2 (germline): SGHKS, YYEKEE (reference sequence). This CDR3 region has 13 residues.

This clonotype was seen ten or more times. V gene TRBV29-1 combines with J gene TRBJ2-2; D perhaps matches TRBD2 (5 bases). Deletions cut 6 bases from V and 6 bases from J, with 17 bases between. This CDR3 is built from 14 residues. The V gene's germline CDR1 is SQVTM and CDR2 ANQGSEA. Here the CDR3 reads CSVGYGVLPGELFF. CDR3 DNA: TGCAGCGTCGGTTACGGGGTTCTCCCCGGGGAGCTGTTTTTT.

About this clonotype: A read error may account for a junction end that differs from germline. V and J are TRBV24-1 and TRBJ1-2; D call uncertain. Germline CDR1 reads KGHDR; CDR2 reads SFDVKD. The CDR3 is 12 amino acids. The DNA for the CDR3 is TGTGCCGCCAGTGACGACATTGGCGGCTACACCTTC. This translates into CAASDDIGGYTF.

V usage is TRBV2 and J usage is TRBJ2-7; the D is unclear. The CDR3 length is 14 residues. Per germline, CDR1 SNHLY and CDR2 FYNNEI. V was pared by 5 bases and J by 0 bases, with 11 bases between. The chain's CDR3 is CASSKVSRSYEQYF. CDR3 DNA sequence: TGTGCCAGCAGTAAGGTTAGCCGCTCCTACGAGCAGTACTTC.

The chain employs TRBV2 and TRBJ2-3; 13 nucleotides agree with TRBD2. The V gene end was trimmed by 6 bases and the J gene end by 4 bases; junction bases not matched to a gene: 13. This CDR3 comprises 18 residues. Germline values: CDR1 SNHLY, CDR2 FYNNEI. This CDR3 reads CASSVTSGGALSPDTQYF. As DNA, the CDR3 is TGTGCCAGCAGCGTCACTAGCGGGGGGGCCTTGAGCCCAGATACGCAGTATTTT.

This clonotype was observed a single time. V gene TRBV20-1 combines with J gene TRBJ1-3; D gene ambiguous. The CDR3 contains 15 residues. In germline, CDR1 is DFQATT, CDR2 SNEGSKA (reference sequence). V was clipped by 6 bases and J by 0 bases, with 15 bases between them. The CDR3 region has the DNA TGCAGTGCAGACCCCGGGTTCAGCTCTGGAAACACCATATATTTT. It specifies CSADPGFSSGNTIYF.

This chain connects TRBV4-3 to TRBJ2-4; D might be TRBD1 or TRBD2, each matching 5 bases. The CDR3 covers 19 residues. Germline CDR1 and CDR2: LGHNA and YSLEER. V was cut by 0 bases and J by 2 bases, with 20 bases left in between. Here the CDR3 DNA reads TGCGCCAGCAGCCAAGACATCCGGGACGGGTTGGAATCCAAAAACATTCAGTACTTC. Encoded protein: CASSQDIRDGLESKNIQYF.

This clonotype showed up just a few times. The V gene is TRBV6-4, the J gene TRBJ2-2, with no clear D. Germline V lookup: CDR1 MRHNA, CDR2 SNTAGT. Deletions cut 2 bases from V and 0 bases from J, with 4 bases between. This CDR3 spans 14 amino acids. Written as DNA, the CDR3 is TGTGCCAGCAGTGACAGAGCGAACACCGGGGAGCTGTTTTTT. It encodes CASSDRANTGELFF.

The chain carries TRBV4-3 and TRBJ2-1, with 10 bases lining up with TRBD1. With 0 bases clipped from V and 3 bases from J, the junction kept 11 bases outside the gene matches. The CDR3 is 19 residues long. Looked up from germline, CDR1 is LGHNA and CDR2 is YSLEER. CDR3 sequence (DNA): TGCGCCAGCAGCCAAGACCCAGGACAGGGGGGAGGGGGCTACAATGAGCAGTTCTTC. Amino acid sequence: CASSQDPGQGGGGYNEQFF.

As concerns this clonotype: The junction departs from germline at one end; a sequencing error may be responsible. V is TRBV28 and J is TRBJ2-1; TRBD2 agrees at 8 bases. Germline V gene sequence: CDR1 MDHEN, CDR2 SYDVKM. CDR3 length equals 13 residues. CDR3 sequence (DNA): TGTGCCAGCGAGCGGGAGTATCGCAATGAGCGGTTCTTC. Encoded protein: CASEREYRNERFF.